Reported below is one TCR beta chain. This receptor's antigen is unknown. Base qualities are not provided; no much larger clone lies one nucleotide away. This sample was included in a study of T cell responses to AZD1222 COVID-19 vaccine (dated by TCRdb to 2020 to 2023). At the level of the whole study: AZD1222 recipients whose second dose came at about 4 weeks and those whose second dose came at about 12 weeks were combined into one group, since spike-specific TCR depth and breadth did not differ between the two schedules. Trial participants were enrolled by age into 18-55, 56-69 and 70-plus year subgroups, with around 140, 26 and 57 TCR-sequenced participants respectively. TCR sequencing covered 230 to 250 trial participants: 207 given two doses of AZD1222 and approximately 26 given two doses of MenACWY control vaccine. The investigation overall reported the following: Epitopes outside the regions mutated in the B.1.351 and B.1.1.7 variants were reportedly recognized by nearly half of the unique spike-specific TCRs. In the small 56-69-year group, the increase in depth fell short of significance, most likely because of low power. Vaccine-associated CD4 TCRs spanned the whole spike protein, with dominant responses in regions 160-218 and 743-854. Because no samples from the day 14 peak response were available, repertoires could be characterized only after the peak T cell response. Only five to seven AZD1222 recipients were SARS-CoV-2 seropositive at baseline, limiting conclusions about previously exposed vaccinees. Participants were mostly white British and included more females than males, and it was suggested by the authors that clonal diversity may have been underestimated. A significant rise in spike-specific TCR breadth and depth was observed after two AZD1222 doses relative to day 0 and relative to MenACWY recipients.

In light of the paper, this sample's time point label describes: baseline before first vaccination. The vaccinee samples were drawn from two UK trials, COV001 and COV002, one of which was a single-blind randomized controlled phase 2/3 trial testing AZD1222 (ChAdOx1 nCoV-19) in healthy adults. Trial participant PBMC samples were collected at day 0 and day 28 after the second dose for TCRbeta chain sequencing. The CDR3 regions of human TCRbeta chains were subjected to immunosequencing. In the authors' own workflow: TCRs in the repertoires were matched against a reference library of SARS-CoV-2-specific TCRs that had been generated with the MIRA antigen-specificity platform. Breadth was defined as the fraction of unique TCRs that were SARS-CoV-2-associated, and depth was defined as the fraction of total T cells that were SARS-CoV-2-associated. Using the MIRA data, each spike-specific TCR was mapped to the spike region that the TCR reacts to and placed in a CD4 or CD8 class. Log10-transformed breadth and depth values were compared by one-way ANOVA with Sidak's multiple comparisons tests. In its TCRdb copy, this immuneACCESS table keeps in-frame sequences only and misses some clones. Where compared with another copy, unresolved V genes explain less than half of these, and the others have no known cause. V, J and clone size reflect that table, while D and trimming were determined from the DNA. A total of some 150,000 clones appear in this sample, 90% of them only once. The ten top clones hold about 1.7% of the sample.

The CDR3 runs 19 amino acids, cysteine and phenylalanine included. Only CDR3 DNA is held: 57 bases, read in frame from base 1. Trimming removed 1 base from V and 5 bases from J; the gene matches leave 18 bases unexplained. The germline V gene encodes CDR1 SGHRS and CDR2 YFSETQ. The chain joins TRBV5-1 to TRBJ2-7; 10 bases in the junction line up with TRBD1. The sequences come from peripheral blood, collected on day 0 of AZD1222 vaccination. The sequence was collected from an adult in good health. The CDR3 is CASSLFGIVGTGEQDEQYF. The sequenced DNA: TGCGCCAGCAGCTTGTTCGGGATCGTGGGGACAGGGGAACAAGACGAGCAGTACTTC.